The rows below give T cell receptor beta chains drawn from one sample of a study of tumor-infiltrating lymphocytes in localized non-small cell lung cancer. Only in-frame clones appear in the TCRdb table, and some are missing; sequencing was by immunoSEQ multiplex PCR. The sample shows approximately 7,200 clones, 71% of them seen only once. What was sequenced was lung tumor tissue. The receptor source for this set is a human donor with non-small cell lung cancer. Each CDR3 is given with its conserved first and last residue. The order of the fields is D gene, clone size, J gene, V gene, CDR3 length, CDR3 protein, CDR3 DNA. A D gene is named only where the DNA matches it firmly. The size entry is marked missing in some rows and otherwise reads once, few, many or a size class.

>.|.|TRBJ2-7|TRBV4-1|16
CASSQEGGGATYEQYF
TGCGCCAGCAGCCAAGAAGGAGGGGGGGCCACCTACGAGCAGTACTTC
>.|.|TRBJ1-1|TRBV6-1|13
CASSSRLNTEAFF
TGTGCCAGCAGCTCGAGGCTGAACACTGAAGCTTTCTTT
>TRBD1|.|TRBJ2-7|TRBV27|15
CASRRTGTGIYEQYF
TGTGCCAGCAGGCGAACCGGGACAGGGATTTACGAGCAGTACTTC
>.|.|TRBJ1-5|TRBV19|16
CASSIDTDRMNQPQHF
TGTGCCAGTAGTATAGATACCGACAGAATGAATCAGCCCCAGCATTTT
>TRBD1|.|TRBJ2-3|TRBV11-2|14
CASGGTGSADTQYF
TGTGCCAGCGGGGGGACAGGGAGCGCAGATACGCAGTATTTT
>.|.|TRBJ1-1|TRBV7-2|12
CASSSWDTEAFF
TGTGCCAGCAGCTCTTGGGACACTGAAGCTTTCTTT
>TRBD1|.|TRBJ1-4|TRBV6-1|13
CASSRDRAEKLFF
TGTGCCAGCAGCAGGGACAGGGCTGAAAAACTGTTTTTT
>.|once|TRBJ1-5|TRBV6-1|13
CASRIQSNQPQHF
TGTGCCAGCAGGATCCAGAGCAATCAGCCCCAGCATTTT
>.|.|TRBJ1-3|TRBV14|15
CASSQAGASGNTIYF
TGTGCCAGCAGCCAAGCGGGGGCTTCTGGAAACACCATATATTTT
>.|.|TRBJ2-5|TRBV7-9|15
CASSFADSRPPEQYF
TGTGCCAGCAGCTTTGCAGACTCCCGCCCCCCAGAGCAGTACTTC
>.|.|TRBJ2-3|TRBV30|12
CAWNLLADTQYF
TGTGCCTGGAACCTTCTAGCGGATACGCAGTATTTT
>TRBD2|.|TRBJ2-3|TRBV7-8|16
CASSTLTSGGGDTQYF
TGTGCCAGCAGCACTCTAACTAGCGGGGGCGGAGATACGCAGTATTTT
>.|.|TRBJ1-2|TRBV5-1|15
CASRENQRANYGYTF
TGCGCCAGCAGGGAGAATCAAAGAGCTAACTATGGCTACACCTTC
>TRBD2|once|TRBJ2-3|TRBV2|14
CASRLSGGADTQYF
TGTGCCAGCAGGCTGAGCGGGGGGGCAGATACGCAGTATTTT
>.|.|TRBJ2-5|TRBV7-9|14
CASSLQTLQETQYF
TGTGCCAGCAGCTTACAAACACTCCAAGAGACCCAGTACTTC
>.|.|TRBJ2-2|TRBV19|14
CASSMDGNTGELFF
TGTGCCAGTAGTATGGACGGGAACACCGGGGAGCTGTTTTTT
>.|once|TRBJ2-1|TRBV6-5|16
CASSYSPVQSANEQFF
TGTGCCAGCAGTTACTCCCCGGTCCAGTCCGCCAATGAGCAGTTCTTC
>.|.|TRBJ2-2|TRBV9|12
CASSVGGGELFF
TGTGCCAGCAGCGTAGGAGGCGGGGAGCTGTTTTTT
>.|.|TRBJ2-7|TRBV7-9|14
CASSSGWVTTPQYF
TGTGCCAGCAGCTCAGGGTGGGTCACGACTCCTCAGTACTTC
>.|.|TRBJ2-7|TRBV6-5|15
CASTPAWQGPYEQYF
TGTGCCAGCACCCCCGCGTGGCAGGGGCCCTACGAGCAGTACTTC
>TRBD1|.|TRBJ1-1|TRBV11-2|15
CASSLETGRNTEAFF
TGTGCCAGCAGCTTAGAGACAGGGAGGAACACTGAAGCTTTCTTT
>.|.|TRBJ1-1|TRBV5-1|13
CASSLSGSIEAFF
TGCGCCAGCAGCTTGTCGGGCAGCATTGAAGCTTTCTTT
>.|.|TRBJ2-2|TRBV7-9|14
CASSPGLTTGELFF
TGTGCCAGCAGCCCGGGACTGACCACCGGGGAGCTGTTTTTT
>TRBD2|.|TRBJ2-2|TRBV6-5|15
CASSLAGSTTGELFF
TGTGCCAGCAGCTTAGCGGGATCGACCACCGGGGAGCTGTTTTTT
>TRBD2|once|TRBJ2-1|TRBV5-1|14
CASRGTSDYNEQFF
TGCGCCAGCCGCGGGACTAGCGACTACAATGAGCAGTTCTTC
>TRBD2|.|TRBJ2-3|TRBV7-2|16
CASSLQAGASTDTQYF
TGTGCCAGCAGCCTCCAAGCGGGGGCTAGCACAGATACGCAGTATTTT